The table lists the clone carrying this T cell receptor beta chain with a few counts. Antigen specificity is unknown. The sample originates from a study of human T cells and chemical hapten exposure. Findings of the study overall: Since the donors had alopecia, their immune response may not be the same as that of healthy people.

The study used a library that attached unique molecular identifiers to individual cDNA molecules. MiXCR was run by TCRdb on the RACE reads, yielding one entry per CDR3 protein. The profile covers around 150,000 distinct CDR3 sequences, with about a quarter appearing a single time and roughly 2.2% taken by the ten largest. The CDR3 runs 13 residues. Trimming pared 3 bases from V and 4 bases from J, leaving 13 bases between. The germline V gene has CDR1 SQVTM and CDR2 ANQGSEA. Described time point: patch test 3, about 24 weeks after DPC sensitization. Treatment here: therapeutic diphenylcyclopropenone sensitization with weekly scalp DPC.

The sample consisted of whole blood, taken in connection with sensitization to the hapten diphenylcyclopropenone (DPC). This sequence joins TRBV29-1 and TRBJ2-7; D uncertain. This receptor was obtained from a woman between 18 and 29 years old with alopecia areata. Some clones in this sample may be carry-over from other donors' samples. The CDR3 is CSVDAGRNYEQYF. CDR3 coding DNA: TGCAGCGTTGACGCCGGCAGAAATTACGAGCAGTACTTC.